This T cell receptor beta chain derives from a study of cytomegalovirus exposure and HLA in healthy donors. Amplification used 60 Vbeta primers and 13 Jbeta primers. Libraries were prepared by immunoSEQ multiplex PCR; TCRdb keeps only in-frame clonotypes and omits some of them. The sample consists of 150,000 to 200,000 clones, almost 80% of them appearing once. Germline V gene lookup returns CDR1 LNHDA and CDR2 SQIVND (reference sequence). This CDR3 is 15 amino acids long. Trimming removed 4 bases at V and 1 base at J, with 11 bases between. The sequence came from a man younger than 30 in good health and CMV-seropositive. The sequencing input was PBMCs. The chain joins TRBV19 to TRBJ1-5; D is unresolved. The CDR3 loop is CASSTTWRSNQPQHF. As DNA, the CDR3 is TGTGCCAGTAGTACAACATGGCGGAGCAATCAGCCCCAGCATTTT.